This T cell receptor (beta chain) was found in a study of T cell responses to AZD1222 COVID-19 vaccine. Broader study findings: At baseline, seropositivity was found in only a handful of AZD1222 recipients.

Measured with immunoSEQ multiplex PCR; TCRdb has only the in-frame clones, and not every one. The profile shows some 96,000 clones, around 86% of them singletons. Deletions cut 4 bases from V and 3 bases from J, with 9 bases between. Germline CDR1 is KGHSH and CDR2 is LQKENI. The CDR3 contains 13 residues. With regard to this clone: The antigen remains undetermined.

The TCR sequence derives from an adult in good health. The rearrangement joins TRBV18 to TRBJ1-1; no reliable D call. This specimen was peripheral blood, taken on day 0 of AZD1222 vaccination. The CDR3 nucleotides are TGTGCCAGCTCACGTAAAAGGGACACTGAAGCTTTCTTT. It translates to CASSRKRDTEAFF.